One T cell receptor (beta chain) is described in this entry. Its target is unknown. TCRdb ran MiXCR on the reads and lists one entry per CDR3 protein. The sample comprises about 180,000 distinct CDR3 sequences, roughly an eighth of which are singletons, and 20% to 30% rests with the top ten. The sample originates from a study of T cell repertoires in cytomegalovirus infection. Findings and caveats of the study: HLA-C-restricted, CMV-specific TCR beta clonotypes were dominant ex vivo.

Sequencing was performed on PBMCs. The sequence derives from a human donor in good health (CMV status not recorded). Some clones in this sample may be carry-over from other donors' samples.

The chain's CDR3 is CASSLPATNEKLFF. DNA of the CDR3: TGTGCCAGCAGTTTACCTGCAACTAATGAAAAACTGTTTTTT. The chain carries TRBV28 and TRBJ1-4; D is undetermined. Trimming cost V 2 bases and J 0 bases, with 4 bases left between them. This CDR3 comprises 14 residues. From germline, CDR1 is MDHEN and CDR2 SYDVKM. The whole variable domain, filled in from reference TRBV28 and TRBJ1-4, reads DVKVTQSSRYLVKRTGEKVFLECVQDMDHENMFWYRQDPGLGLRLIYFSYDVKMKEKGDIPEGYSVSREKKERFSLILESASTNQTSMYLCASSLPATNEKLFFGSGTQLSVL.